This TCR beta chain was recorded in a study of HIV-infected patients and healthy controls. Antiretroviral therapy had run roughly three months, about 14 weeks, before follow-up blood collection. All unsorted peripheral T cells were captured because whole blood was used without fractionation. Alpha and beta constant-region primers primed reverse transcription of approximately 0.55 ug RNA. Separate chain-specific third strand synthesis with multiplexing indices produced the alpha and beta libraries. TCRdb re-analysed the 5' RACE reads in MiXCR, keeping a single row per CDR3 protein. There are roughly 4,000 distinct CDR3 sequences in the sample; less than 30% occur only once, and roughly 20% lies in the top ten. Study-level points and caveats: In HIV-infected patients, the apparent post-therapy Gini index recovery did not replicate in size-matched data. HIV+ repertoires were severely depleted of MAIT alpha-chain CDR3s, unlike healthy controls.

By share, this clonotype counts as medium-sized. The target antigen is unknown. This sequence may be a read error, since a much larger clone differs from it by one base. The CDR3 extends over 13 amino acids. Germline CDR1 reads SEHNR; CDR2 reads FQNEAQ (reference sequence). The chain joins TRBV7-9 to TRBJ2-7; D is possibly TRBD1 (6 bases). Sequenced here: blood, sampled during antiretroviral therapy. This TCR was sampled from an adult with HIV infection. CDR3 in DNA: TGTTCCAGCAGCCCCGACAGGTCCTACGAGCAGTACTTC. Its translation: CSSSPDRSYEQYF. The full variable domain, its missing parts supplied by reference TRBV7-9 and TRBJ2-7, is DTGVSQNPRHKITKRGQNVTFRCDPISEHNRLYWYRQTLGQGPEFLTYFQNEAQLEKSRLLSDRFSAERPKGSFSTLEIQRTEQGDSAMYLCSSSPDRSYEQYFGPGTRLTVT.